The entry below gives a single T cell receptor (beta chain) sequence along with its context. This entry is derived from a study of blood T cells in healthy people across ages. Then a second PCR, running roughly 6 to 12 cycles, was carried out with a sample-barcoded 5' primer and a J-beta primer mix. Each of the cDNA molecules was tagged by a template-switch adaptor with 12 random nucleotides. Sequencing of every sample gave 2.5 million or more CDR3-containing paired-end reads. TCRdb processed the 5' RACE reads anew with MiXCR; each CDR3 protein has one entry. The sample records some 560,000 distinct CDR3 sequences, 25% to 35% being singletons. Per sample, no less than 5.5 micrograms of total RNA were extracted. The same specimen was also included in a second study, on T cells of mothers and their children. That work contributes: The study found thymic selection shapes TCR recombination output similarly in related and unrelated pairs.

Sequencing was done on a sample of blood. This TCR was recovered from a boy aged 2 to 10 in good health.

The CDR3 DNA reads TGTGCTAGTACACTAGACGGGGAGCTGTTTTTT. This sequence encodes CASTLDGELFF. V and J are TRBV12-5 and TRBJ2-2, with D perhaps matching TRBD2 (5 bases). The CDR3 totals 11 residues. The germline gives CDR1 LGHNT, CDR2 FRNRAP. V was clipped by 8 bases and J by 7 bases, with 8 bases between them.